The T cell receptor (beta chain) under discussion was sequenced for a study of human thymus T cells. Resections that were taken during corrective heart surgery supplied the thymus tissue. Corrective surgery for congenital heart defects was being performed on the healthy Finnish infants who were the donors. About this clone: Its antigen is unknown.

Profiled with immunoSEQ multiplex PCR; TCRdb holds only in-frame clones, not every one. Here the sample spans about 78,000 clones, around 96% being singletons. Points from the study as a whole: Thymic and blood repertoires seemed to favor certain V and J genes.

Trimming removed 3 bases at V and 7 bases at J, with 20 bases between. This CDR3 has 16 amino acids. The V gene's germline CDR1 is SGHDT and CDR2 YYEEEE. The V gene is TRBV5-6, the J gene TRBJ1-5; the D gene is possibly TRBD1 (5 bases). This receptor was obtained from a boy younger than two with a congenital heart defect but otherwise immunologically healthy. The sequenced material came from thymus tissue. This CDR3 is CASSSRGREGGQPQHF. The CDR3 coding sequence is TGTGCCAGCAGCTCGAGGGGCAGGGAAGGAGGGCAGCCCCAGCATTTT.